Below are 28 T cell receptor beta chains sequenced from a single sample in a study of T cells in Graves' hyperthyroidism and ophthalmopathy. RNA transcripts yielded amplified TCR beta CDR3 regions. With the HTBI primer set, the TCR CDR3 went through a first round of RT-PCR. In TCRdb, the multiplex PCR reads were re-called with MiXCR into one record per CDR3 protein. The sample consists of 300,000 to 400,000 distinct CDR3 sequences, under 15% of them appearing once. The material sequenced was blood. These TCRs come from a woman between 18 and 29 years old with Graves' hyperthyroidism.

There are many counts of this clonotype. The J gene is TRBJ2-7, the V gene TRBV28, with no clear D. CDR3 length equals 14 residues. Germline CDR1 reads MDHEN; CDR2 reads SYDVKM. V was shortened by 3 bases and J by 4 bases, with 13 bases between the two germline ends. The CDR3 sequence: CASSLPQGPYEQYF. CDR3 DNA: TGTGCCAGCAGTTTGCCCCAAGGACCATACGAGCAGTACTTC.

There are many counts of this clonotype. The V and J genes are TRBV11-1 and TRBJ1-1; no firm D call. Trimming stripped 8 bases from V and 3 bases from J, with 13 bases between. The germline V gene has CDR1 SGHAT and CDR2 FQDESV (reference sequence). This CDR3 comprises 13 residues. CDR3 residues: CASASGWDTEAFF. The CDR3 coding sequence is TGTGCCAGCGCCTCCGGTTGGGACACTGAAGCTTTCTTT.

There are many counts of this clonotype. This sequence joins TRBV19 and TRBJ1-5, with D possibly TRBD1 on 5 matching bases. Germline values: CDR1 LNHDA, CDR2 SQIVND (reference sequence). There are 14 residues in the CDR3. V was cut by 5 bases and J by 7 bases, with 15 bases left in between. This CDR3 reads CASSVDSKLQPQHF. The CDR3 bases are TGTGCCAGTAGTGTTGACAGTAAGCTACAGCCCCAGCATTTT.

This clonotype was seen ten or more times. This chain uses TRBV28 with TRBJ1-4, with D maybe TRBD1 (5 bases). CDR1 is MDHEN, CDR2 SYDVKM, per germline. V was cut by 7 bases and J by 6 bases, with 21 bases left in between. The CDR3 runs to 16 residues. The CDR3: CASTTYPSRGDEKLFF. CDR3 bases: TGTGCCAGCACCACTTACCCATCTCGGGGGGATGAAAAACTGTTTTTT.

This rearrangement joins TRBV9 to TRBJ2-7; D may be TRBD2 (5 bases). The CDR3 is 14 amino acids. CDR1 and CDR2 from the germline V gene are SGDLS and YYNGEE. V shed 4 bases and J shed 3 bases, with 14 bases lying between them. CDR3 in DNA: TGTGCCAGCAGCACCGAAGAGGGTGTCTACGAGCAGTACTTC. This translates into CASSTEEGVYEQYF.

Comments on this clonotype: A single base separates this from a much larger clone, so it may be a read error. The V and J genes are TRBV27 and TRBJ2-3, with 12 positions matching TRBD2. CDR3 length: 18 residues. V gave up 2 bases and J gave up 10 bases; unmatched junction bases: 16. From germline, CDR1 is MNHEY and CDR2 SMNVEV (reference sequence). The CDR3 here is CASSLKAGLAGWSDAQYF. CDR3 sequence (DNA): TGTGCCAGCAGTTTAAAAGCTGGACTAGCGGGGTGGTCGGATGCGCAGTATTTT.

This clonotype was seen many times. This sequence joins TRBV3-1 and TRBJ2-2, with a tentative D call TRBD2 (5 bases). The CDR3 totals 17 residues. V lost 7 bases and J 4 bases, leaving 22 bases between the germline ends. Per germline, CDR1 LGHDT and CDR2 YNNKEL (reference sequence). DNA of the CDR3: TGTGCCAGCAACTTCCGCCGGGGATCGGTACTCACCGGGGAGCTGTTTTTT. This sequence encodes CASNFRRGSVLTGELFF.

This clonotype showed up many times. V and J are TRBV6-1 and TRBJ1-1, with TRBD1 matching 9 bases. From germline, CDR1 is MNHNS and CDR2 SASEGT. This CDR3 is built from 16 residues. V lost 3 bases to trimming and J lost 6 bases; unmatched junction nucleotides: 11. CDR3 sequence: CASSEHPGQGAPEAFF. The CDR3 DNA is TGTGCCAGCAGTGAGCATCCGGGACAGGGTGCCCCTGAAGCTTTCTTT.

This clonotype was recorded a few times. This chain links TRBV7-3 with TRBJ2-5; D ambiguous. V dropped 5 bases and J dropped 5 bases, with 12 bases sitting between them. CDR1 SGHTA and CDR2 FQGTGA come from the germline V gene. There are 13 residues in the CDR3. Written as DNA, the CDR3 is TGTGCCAGCAGCGTCCGGTCCCGGGAGACCCAGTACTTC. Amino acids: CASSVRSRETQYF.

This clonotype was seen a handful of times. The conserved phenylalanine or tryptophan is not found at the CDR3 terminus, so this likely reflects a read error. The chain uses TRBV20-1 and TRBJ2-5; no reliable D call. V lost 0 bases and J lost 4, with 12 bases in between. The CDR3 contains 14 residues. Germline values: CDR1 DFQATT, CDR2 SNEGSKA (reference sequence). CDR3 DNA sequence: TGCAGTGCTAGAGATGTCCCTATCGTAGAGACCCAGTACCTC. Its translation: CSARDVPIVETQYL.

The chain has TRBV2 and TRBJ2-1; the D is unclear. The CDR3 totals 14 residues. The ends were cut back, 4 bases at V and 1 base at J, with 8 bases in the middle. Germline CDR1 SNHLY, CDR2 FYNNEI. CDR3 sequence reads: CASSGVYSYNEQFF. The CDR3 bases are TGTGCCAGCAGTGGCGTCTATTCCTACAATGAGCAGTTCTTC.

This clonotype showed up many times. J is TRBJ2-1 and V is TRBV14; D is uncertain. Germline values: CDR1 SGHDN, CDR2 FVKESK. This CDR3 has 14 residues. Trimming shortened V by 4 bases and J by 5 bases, and 12 bases separated the two germline ends. Written as DNA, the CDR3 is TGTGCCAGCAGCCCCGTGATGAGGAACAATGAGCAGTTCTTC. Residues: CASSPVMRNNEQFF.

This clonotype has a count of ten or more. The chain employs TRBV6-1 and TRBJ2-1; weak D call: TRBD2 (6 bases). Germline V CDR1 and CDR2: MNHNS, SASEGT. With 2 bases removed from V and 7 bases from J, the gap between germline ends came to 12 bases. The CDR3 loop spans 14 amino acids. Here the CDR3 DNA reads TGTGCCAGCAGTGAACGAATCGCGGGGAATGAGCAGTTCTTC. Its translation is CASSERIAGNEQFF.

V is TRBV7-9 and J is TRBJ2-7; no reliable D call. In germline, CDR1 is SEHNR, CDR2 FQNEAQ (reference sequence). V was shortened by 5 bases and J by 2 bases, with 19 bases between the two germline ends. The CDR3 covers 16 residues. For the CDR3, the DNA is TGTGCCAGCAGCCAAAAAGGTGTTGGCGAACCCTACGAGCAGTACTTC. Protein: CASSQKGVGEPYEQYF. Based on the CDR3 plus reference TRBV7-9 and TRBJ2-7, the full variable domain is DTGVSQNPRHKITKRGQNVTFRCDPISEHNRLYWYRQTLGQGPEFLTYFQNEAQLEKSRLLSDRFSAERPKGSFSTLEIQRTEQGDSAMYLCASSQKGVGEPYEQYFGPGTRLTVT.

This clonotype was recorded many times. V gene TRBV20-1 combines with J gene TRBJ2-3; D uncertain. V was pared by 5 bases and J by 0 bases, with 9 bases between. Germline loops: CDR1 DFQATT, CDR2 SNEGSKA (reference sequence). The CDR3 sequence is 13 residues long. This CDR3 reads CSAEIASTDTQYF. The CDR3 region has the DNA TGCAGTGCTGAAATAGCTAGCACAGATACGCAGTATTTT.

This clonotype was detected many times. J is TRBJ1-1 and V is TRBV30; D may be TRBD1 (5 bases). Germline V CDR1 and CDR2: GTSNPN, SVGIG (reference sequence). This CDR3 region has 12 residues. V shed 2 bases and J shed 7 bases, with 11 bases lying between them. CDR3 bases: TGTGCCTGGAGTACAGGAAGGGTTGAAGCTTTCTTT. It specifies CAWSTGRVEAFF.

The chain has TRBV2 and TRBJ1-4; perhaps TRBD1 as D (5 bases). The germline gives CDR1 SNHLY, CDR2 FYNNEI. The CDR3 spans 13 residues. V lost 10 bases, J lost 8 bases, and 17 bases lay in between. CDR3 residues: CAKGDAGGEKLFF. The CDR3 nucleotides are TGTGCCAAAGGGGACGCCGGGGGGGAAAAACTGTTTTTT.

This clonotype was detected many times. V gene TRBV7-2 combines with J gene TRBJ1-1, with a possible D match to TRBD1 (5 bases). The ends were cut back, 7 bases at V and 4 bases at J, with 16 bases in the middle. The CDR3 is 14 amino acids. Germline CDR1 SGHTA, CDR2 FQGNSA. The CDR3 loop is CASTFSTGTTEAFF. The CDR3 bases are TGTGCCAGCACCTTTTCGACGGGGACCACTGAAGCTTTCTTT.

This clonotype has ten or more counts. The V and J genes are TRBV6-1 and TRBJ1-6; perhaps TRBD1 as D (6 bases). The CDR3 contains 13 residues. Germline loops: CDR1 MNHNS, CDR2 SASEGT. Between the trimmed V and J ends, which lost 1 base and 10 bases, there was a span of 8 bases. In DNA form, the CDR3 reads TGTGCCAGCAGTGAAGAGGGGGGCTCACCCCTCCACTTT. Amino acids: CASSEEGGSPLHF.

At least ten counts were recorded for this clonotype. V gene TRBV12-3 or TRBV12-4 combines with J gene TRBJ2-2; perhaps TRBD1 as D (6 bases). The DNA end lines up better with TRBJ1-1; the J call may be wrong. This CDR3 is 15 amino acids long. CDR3: CASSLLGSARGGAFF. As DNA, the CDR3 is TGTGCCAGCAGTTTACTTGGCTCAGCCAGAGGGGGAGCTTTCTTT.

This clonotype was detected many times. The V gene is TRBV27, the J gene TRBJ2-1; the match to TRBD2 covers 15 bases. The junction had 5 bases not matched to a gene; V was cut back by 3 bases and J by 8 bases. This CDR3 region has 16 residues. Germline-derived CDR1 and CDR2 are MNHEY and SMNVEV (reference sequence). This CDR3 is CASSFGLAGGSHEQFF. For the CDR3, the DNA is TGTGCCAGCAGTTTTGGACTAGCGGGGGGGTCCCATGAGCAGTTCTTC.

The chain employs TRBV7-9 and TRBJ2-3; 14 bases line up with TRBD2. There are 17 residues in the CDR3. With V trimmed by 7 bases and J by 3 bases, 9 bases remained unmatched. Germline V gives CDR1 SEHNR, CDR2 FQNEAQ (reference sequence). Here the CDR3 DNA reads TGTGCCAGCATAGCGACTAGCGGGAGGGGGTCGACAGATACGCAGTATTTT. This gives the protein CASIATSGRGSTDTQYF.

This clonotype has a count of ten or more. This chain links TRBV6-1 with TRBJ2-7; D may be TRBD1 (5 bases). Germline CDR1 reads MNHNS; CDR2 reads SASEGT. This CDR3 spans 14 amino acids. Trimming shortened V by 10 bases and J by 3 bases, and 19 bases separated the two germline ends. Written as DNA, the CDR3 is TGTGCCACCTCAGGGATAACAGCCAGCTACGAGCAGTACTTC. Translated, it gives CATSGITASYEQYF.

Many counts were recorded for this clonotype. The V call is TRBV2, the J call TRBJ2-1; D possibly corresponds to TRBD2 (6 bases). Trimming shortened V by 1 base and J by 9 bases, and 13 bases separated the two germline ends. CDR1 and CDR2 (germline): SNHLY, FYNNEI. CDR3 size: 14 residues. In DNA form, the CDR3 reads TGTGCCAGCAGTGAAGGGTTCGGGGGAGTTGAGCAGTTCTTC. Protein sequence: CASSEGFGGVEQFF.

There are many counts of this clonotype. The V and J genes are TRBV5-1 and TRBJ2-1; tentatively, D is TRBD1 (5 bases). Per germline, CDR1 SGHRS and CDR2 YFSETQ. Trimming removed 4 bases at V and 12 bases at J, with 17 bases between. This CDR3 spans 13 amino acids. The CDR3 here is CASSLLVGPGQFF. The CDR3 nucleotides read TGCGCCAGCAGCCTCCTGGTGGGGCCCGGGCAGTTCTTC.

This clonotype has ten or more counts. V gene TRBV2 combines with J gene TRBJ2-1; the match to TRBD2 covers 9 bases. Germline CDR1 SNHLY, CDR2 FYNNEI. The CDR3 spans 16 residues. After removal of 7 bases from V and 3 bases from J, the junction contained 10 bases not matched to a gene. The CDR3 loop reads CASTAGGLADYNEQFF. CDR3 nucleotide sequence: TGTGCCAGCACCGCAGGGGGACTAGCTGACTACAATGAGCAGTTCTTC.

This clonotype was seen at least ten times. The chain couples TRBV3-1 to TRBJ2-1; 10 bases map to TRBD2. Germline assignment: CDR1 LGHDT and CDR2 YNNKEL (reference sequence). The CDR3 runs to 18 residues. The J segment lost 8 bases and the V segment lost 1 base, leaving 14 bases of the junction unmatched. The CDR3 sequence is CASSQVPWSSGSSDEQFF. The CDR3 DNA reads TGTGCCAGCAGCCAAGTTCCCTGGTCTAGCGGGAGTAGCGATGAGCAGTTCTTC.

The V call is TRBV19, the J call TRBJ1-5, with no clear D. The length of the CDR3 is 17 residues. In germline, CDR1 is LNHDA, CDR2 SQIVND (reference sequence). Deletions cut 0 bases from V and 1 base from J, with 13 bases between. The CDR3 DNA sequence: TGTGCCAGTAGTATAGATTTTTTGGGCAGAAGCAATCAGCCCCAGCATTTT. Translated, it gives CASSIDFLGRSNQPQHF.